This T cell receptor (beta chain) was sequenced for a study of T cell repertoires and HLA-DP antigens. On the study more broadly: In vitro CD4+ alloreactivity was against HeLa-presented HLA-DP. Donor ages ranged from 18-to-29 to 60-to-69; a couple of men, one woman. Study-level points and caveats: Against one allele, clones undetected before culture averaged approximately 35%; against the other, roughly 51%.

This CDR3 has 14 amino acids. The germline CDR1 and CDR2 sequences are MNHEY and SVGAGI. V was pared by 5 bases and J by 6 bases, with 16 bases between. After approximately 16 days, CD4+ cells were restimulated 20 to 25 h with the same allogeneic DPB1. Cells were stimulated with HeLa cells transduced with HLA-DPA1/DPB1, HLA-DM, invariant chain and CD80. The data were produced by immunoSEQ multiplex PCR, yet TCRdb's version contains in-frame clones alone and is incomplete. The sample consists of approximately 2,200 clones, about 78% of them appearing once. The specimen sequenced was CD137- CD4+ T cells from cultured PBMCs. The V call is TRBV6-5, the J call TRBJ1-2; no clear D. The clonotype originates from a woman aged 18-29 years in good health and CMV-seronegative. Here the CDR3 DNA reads TGTGCCAGCAGTGAAGTGGACGGTCTGGATGGCTACACCTTC. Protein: CASSEVDGLDGYTF.